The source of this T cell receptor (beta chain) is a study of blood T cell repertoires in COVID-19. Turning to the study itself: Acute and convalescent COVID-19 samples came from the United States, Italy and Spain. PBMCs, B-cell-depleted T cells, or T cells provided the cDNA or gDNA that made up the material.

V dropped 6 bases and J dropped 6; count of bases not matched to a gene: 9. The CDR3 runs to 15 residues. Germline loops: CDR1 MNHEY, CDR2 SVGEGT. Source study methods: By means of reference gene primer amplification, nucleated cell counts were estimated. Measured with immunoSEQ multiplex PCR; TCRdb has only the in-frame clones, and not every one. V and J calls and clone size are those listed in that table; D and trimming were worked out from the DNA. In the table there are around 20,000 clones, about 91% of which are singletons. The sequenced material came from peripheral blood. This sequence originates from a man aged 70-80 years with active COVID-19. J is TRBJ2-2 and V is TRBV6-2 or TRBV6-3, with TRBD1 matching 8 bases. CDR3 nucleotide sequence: TGTGCCAGCAGCCCCCAGGGGGCCGGATCCGGGGAGCTGTTTTTT. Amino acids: CASSPQGAGSGELFF.